This entry concerns a single T cell receptor (beta chain). Antigen specificity is unknown. Researchers ran the PCR with 60 Vbeta and 13 Jbeta primers. Per the study methods: As a later analysis found, there were 78 million or so unique TCR beta chains, of which roughly 11 million were shared. Clones were sequenced by immunoSEQ multiplex PCR, and TCRdb holds only the in-frame ones, with some missing. V and J calls and clone size are those listed in that table; D and trimming were worked out from the DNA. Here the sample spans approximately 200,000 clones, 75% to 90% being singletons. Deletions cut 4 bases from V and 4 bases from J, with 10 bases between. This CDR3 comprises 13 residues. Germline CDR1 is LNHNV and CDR2 is YYDKDF (reference sequence). These data originate in a study of cytomegalovirus exposure and HLA in healthy donors. Findings of the study overall: Previously analyzed data showed that most TCR beta V segments were productive at a frequency of about 90% or about 30%. Rarity characterized most TCR sequences, yet some public TCRs appeared in many donors. Apparent HLA restriction characterized most CMV-associated TCR beta chains in a later analysis.

The sequencing input was PBMCs. The receptor was isolated from a woman aged 45-65 years in good health and CMV-seropositive. The V and J genes are TRBV15 and TRBJ1-1, with a possible D match to TRBD1 (6 bases). Here the CDR3 DNA reads TGTGCCACCAGCATCAACAGGGCCACTGAAGCTTTCTTT. It codes for CATSINRATEAFF.